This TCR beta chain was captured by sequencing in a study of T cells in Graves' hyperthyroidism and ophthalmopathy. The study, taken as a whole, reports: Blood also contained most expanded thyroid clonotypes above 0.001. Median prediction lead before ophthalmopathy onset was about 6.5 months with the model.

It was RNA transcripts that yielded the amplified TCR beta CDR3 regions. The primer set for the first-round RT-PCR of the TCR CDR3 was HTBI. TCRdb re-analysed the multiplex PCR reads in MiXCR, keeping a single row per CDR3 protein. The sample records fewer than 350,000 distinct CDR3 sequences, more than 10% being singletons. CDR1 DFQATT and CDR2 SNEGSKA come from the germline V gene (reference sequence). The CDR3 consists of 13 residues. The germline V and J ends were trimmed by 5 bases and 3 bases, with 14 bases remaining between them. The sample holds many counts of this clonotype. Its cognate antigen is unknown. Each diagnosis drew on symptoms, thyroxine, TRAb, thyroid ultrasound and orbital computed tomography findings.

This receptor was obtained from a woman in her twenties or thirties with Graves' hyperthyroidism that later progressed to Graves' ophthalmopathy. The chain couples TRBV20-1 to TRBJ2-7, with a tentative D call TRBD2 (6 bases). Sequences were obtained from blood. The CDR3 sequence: CSAEGGMSYEQYF. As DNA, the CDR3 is TGCAGTGCTGAAGGAGGGATGAGCTACGAGCAGTACTTC.